This is a list of T cell receptor beta chains from one sample in a study of CD8+ T cells in alopecia areata. Libraries were prepared by immunoSEQ multiplex PCR; TCRdb keeps only in-frame clonotypes and omits some of them. The data contain roughly 220,000 clones, approximately 72% of them singletons. Sample: CD4+ T cells sorted from blood, taken at week 44, from a patient treated with tofacitinib. All receptors derive from a human donor with alopecia areata. CDR3s include the opening cysteine and the closing phenylalanine or tryptophan. The D gene is left open where the match is weak. Part of the rows lack a size; the others show once, few, many or a class for expanded clones.

j_gene: TRBJ1-1; v_gene: TRBV30; d_gene: .; abundance: .; CDR3aa: CAWRLRRTGAFF; CDR3nt: TGTGCCTGGAGGCTCAGGCGAACGGGAGCTTTCTTT
j_gene: TRBJ1-1; v_gene: TRBV29-1; d_gene: .; abundance: .; CDR3aa: CSVEFVEAGTEAFF; CDR3nt: TGCAGCGTTGAGTTTGTGGAGGCGGGAACTGAAGCTTTCTTT
j_gene: TRBJ2-5; v_gene: TRBV27; d_gene: TRBD1; abundance: once; CDR3aa: CASSFQGVGGETQYF; CDR3nt: TGTGCCAGCAGTTTCCAGGGGGTAGGAGGAGAGACCCAGTACTTC
j_gene: TRBJ2-3; v_gene: TRBV29-1; d_gene: .; abundance: .; CDR3aa: CSGRRGGPDTQYF; CDR3nt: TGCAGCGGGCGAAGGGGGGGACCAGATACGCAGTATTTT
j_gene: TRBJ1-4; v_gene: TRBV4-1; d_gene: .; abundance: .; CDR3aa: CASSQKTNEKLFF; CDR3nt: TGCGCCAGCAGCCAAAAAACTAATGAAAAACTGTTTTTT
j_gene: TRBJ2-7; v_gene: TRBV7-8; d_gene: .; abundance: few; CDR3aa: CASSLAPYEQYF; CDR3nt: TGTGCCAGCAGCTTAGCGCCCTACGAGCAGTACTTC
j_gene: TRBJ2-7; v_gene: TRBV20-1; d_gene: .; abundance: few; CDR3aa: CSARDPNEQYF; CDR3nt: TGCAGTGCTAGAGATCCCAACGAGCAGTACTTC
j_gene: TRBJ1-1; v_gene: TRBV5-1; d_gene: .; abundance: few; CDR3aa: CASSSGDTMNTEAFF; CDR3nt: TGCGCCAGCAGCTCGGGGGACACCATGAACACTGAAGCTTTCTTT
j_gene: TRBJ2-5; v_gene: TRBV11-2; d_gene: .; abundance: .; CDR3aa: CASSSSGFRETQYF; CDR3nt: TGTGCCAGCAGCTCTTCGGGTTTTCGGGAGACCCAGTACTTC
j_gene: TRBJ1-6; v_gene: TRBV5-6; d_gene: .; abundance: few; CDR3aa: CASSLAGARSPLHF; CDR3nt: TGTGCCAGCAGCTTGGCTGGGGCGCGTTCACCCCTCCACTTT
j_gene: TRBJ2-7; v_gene: TRBV27; d_gene: .; abundance: .; CDR3aa: CASSFNTGGEGKQYF; CDR3nt: TGTGCCAGCAGTTTTAATACGGGGGGCGAAGGCAAGCAGTACTTC
j_gene: TRBJ2-3; v_gene: TRBV27; d_gene: TRBD2; abundance: .; CDR3aa: CASSSGLAGGSTDTQYF; CDR3nt: TGTGCCAGCAGTTCCGGACTAGCGGGGGGCAGCACAGATACGCAGTATTTT
j_gene: TRBJ2-7; v_gene: TRBV4-3; d_gene: .; abundance: .; CDR3aa: CASSQVSGGEQYF; CDR3nt: TGCGCCAGCAGCCAAGTATCGGGCGGCGAGCAGTACTTC
j_gene: TRBJ1-1; v_gene: TRBV30; d_gene: .; abundance: .; CDR3aa: CAWSVQGIMNTEAFF; CDR3nt: TGTGCCTGGAGTGTGCAGGGGATCATGAACACTGAAGCTTTCTTT
j_gene: TRBJ2-5; v_gene: TRBV6-6; d_gene: .; abundance: .; CDR3aa: CASSLGAGETQYF; CDR3nt: TGTGCCAGCAGCCTAGGAGCTGGGGAGACCCAGTACTTC
j_gene: TRBJ2-5; v_gene: TRBV30; d_gene: .; abundance: .; CDR3aa: CAWSVGAGYQETQYF; CDR3nt: TGTGCCTGGAGTGTCGGGGCGGGGTACCAAGAGACCCAGTACTTC
j_gene: TRBJ1-2; v_gene: TRBV15; d_gene: .; abundance: .; CDR3aa: CATSREVSSDGYTF; CDR3nt: TGTGCCACCAGCAGAGAAGTCAGCTCAGATGGCTACACCTTC
j_gene: TRBJ2-6; v_gene: TRBV27; d_gene: .; abundance: .; CDR3aa: CASSFSGSGANVLTF; CDR3nt: TGTGCCAGCAGTTTCTCAGGCTCTGGGGCCAACGTCCTGACTTTC
j_gene: TRBJ2-1; v_gene: TRBV2; d_gene: TRBD1; abundance: .; CDR3aa: CASSDSGGRYNEQFF; CDR3nt: TGTGCCAGCAGTGACTCAGGGGGACGCTACAATGAGCAGTTCTTC
j_gene: TRBJ2-1; v_gene: TRBV7-2; d_gene: .; abundance: .; CDR3aa: CASSPTSLNYNEQFF; CDR3nt: TGTGCCAGCAGCCCAACGTCCTTAAACTACAATGAGCAGTTCTTC
j_gene: TRBJ1-1; v_gene: TRBV2; d_gene: .; abundance: once; CDR3aa: CASSEQRNTEAFF; CDR3nt: TGTGCCAGCAGTGAACAGAGGAACACTGAAGCTTTCTTT
j_gene: TRBJ2-2; v_gene: TRBV9; d_gene: .; abundance: few; CDR3aa: CASSARGPGELFF; CDR3nt: TGTGCCAGCAGCGCCCGGGGGCCCGGGGAGCTGTTTTTT
j_gene: TRBJ2-7; v_gene: TRBV7-2; d_gene: .; abundance: .; CDR3aa: CASSLDGGSSYEQYF; CDR3nt: TGTGCCAGCAGCTTAGATGGTGGGAGCTCCTACGAGCAGTACTTC
j_gene: TRBJ2-7; v_gene: TRBV29-1; d_gene: TRBD2; abundance: .; CDR3aa: CSVEKAGGVDEQYF; CDR3nt: TGCAGCGTTGAAAAAGCGGGGGGCGTCGACGAGCAGTACTTC
j_gene: TRBJ2-1; v_gene: TRBV6-6; d_gene: .; abundance: few; CDR3aa: CASSASSGPGQFF; CDR3nt: TGTGCCAGCAGTGCCTCCAGCGGCCCGGGGCAGTTCTTC
j_gene: TRBJ2-7; v_gene: TRBV30; d_gene: .; abundance: once; CDR3aa: CAWSENYEQYF; CDR3nt: TGTGCCTGGAGCGAAAACTACGAGCAGTACTTC
j_gene: TRBJ2-7; v_gene: TRBV27; d_gene: .; abundance: .; CDR3aa: CASSFSGATTNEQYF; CDR3nt: TGTGCCAGCAGTTTTTCTGGCGCAACAACTAACGAGCAGTACTTC
j_gene: TRBJ2-5; v_gene: TRBV5-1; d_gene: TRBD1; abundance: .; CDR3aa: CASGPRTTGGWETQYF; CDR3nt: TGCGCCAGCGGTCCAAGGACGACAGGGGGCTGGGAGACCCAGTACTTC
j_gene: TRBJ2-1; v_gene: TRBV7-2; d_gene: .; abundance: .; CDR3aa: CASSSIGNEQFF; CDR3nt: TGTGCCAGCAGCTCCATAGGAAATGAGCAGTTCTTC
j_gene: TRBJ1-6; v_gene: TRBV30; d_gene: .; abundance: .; CDR3aa: CAWGTGGSPLHF; CDR3nt: TGTGCCTGGGGGACCGGAGGATCACCCCTCCACTTT
j_gene: TRBJ2-3; v_gene: TRBV6-6; d_gene: TRBD1; abundance: .; CDR3aa: CASSYPGQSTDTQYF; CDR3nt: TGTGCCAGCAGTTACCCGGGACAGAGCACAGATACGCAGTATTTT
j_gene: TRBJ1-4; v_gene: TRBV7-2; d_gene: .; abundance: .; CDR3aa: CASGIRATNEKLFF; CDR3nt: TGTGCCAGCGGGATTAGGGCAACTAATGAAAAACTGTTTTTT
j_gene: TRBJ1-5; v_gene: TRBV19; d_gene: .; abundance: once; CDR3aa: CASSFPDGNQPQHF; CDR3nt: TGTGCCAGTAGTTTTCCCGACGGGAATCAGCCCCAGCATTTT
j_gene: TRBJ1-2; v_gene: TRBV4-3; d_gene: TRBD1; abundance: .; CDR3aa: CASSRGQVFTF; CDR3nt: TGCGCCAGCAGCCGAGGACAGGTCTTCACCTTC
j_gene: TRBJ2-3; v_gene: TRBV9; d_gene: .; abundance: .; CDR3aa: CASSVGLASTDTQYF; CDR3nt: TGTGCCAGCAGCGTAGGGTTAGCTAGCACAGATACGCAGTATTTT
j_gene: TRBJ1-3; v_gene: TRBV10-3; d_gene: .; abundance: few; CDR3aa: CAISEGANSGNTIYF; CDR3nt: TGTGCCATCAGTGAAGGGGCCAACTCTGGAAACACCATATATTTT
j_gene: TRBJ1-1; v_gene: TRBV27; d_gene: .; abundance: .; CDR3aa: CASSLKGNTEAFF; CDR3nt: TGTGCCAGCAGTTTAAAGGGGAACACTGAAGCTTTCTTT
j_gene: TRBJ1-5; v_gene: TRBV30; d_gene: .; abundance: .; CDR3aa: CAWSVQYSNQPQHF; CDR3nt: TGTGCCTGGAGTGTACAGTATAGCAATCAGCCCCAGCATTTT
j_gene: TRBJ2-7; v_gene: TRBV18; d_gene: .; abundance: .; CDR3aa: CASSPYVRGRDEQYF; CDR3nt: TGTGCCAGCTCACCCTATGTCCGGGGTCGCGACGAGCAGTACTTC
j_gene: TRBJ1-5; v_gene: TRBV6-1; d_gene: .; abundance: .; CDR3aa: CASRDTYSNQPQHF; CDR3nt: TGTGCCAGCAGGGACACCTATAGCAATCAGCCCCAGCATTTT
j_gene: TRBJ2-2; v_gene: TRBV5-1; d_gene: .; abundance: .; CDR3aa: CASSLEIASGELFF; CDR3nt: TGCGCCAGCAGCTTGGAGATAGCCTCCGGGGAGCTGTTTTTT
j_gene: TRBJ1-4; v_gene: TRBV30; d_gene: .; abundance: .; CDR3aa: CASAITTNEKLFF; CDR3nt: TGTGCCTCGGCGATAACAACTAATGAAAAACTGTTTTTT
j_gene: TRBJ2-7; v_gene: TRBV11-2; d_gene: .; abundance: .; CDR3aa: CASSPQVDEQYF; CDR3nt: TGTGCCAGCAGCCCCCAGGTGGACGAGCAGTACTTC
j_gene: TRBJ1-1; v_gene: TRBV29-1; d_gene: .; abundance: .; CDR3aa: CSVQLMKTEAFF; CDR3nt: TGCAGCGTCCAGTTGATGAAGACTGAAGCTTTCTTT
j_gene: TRBJ2-1; v_gene: TRBV10-3; d_gene: .; abundance: few; CDR3aa: CAISEDRGMTSEQFF; CDR3nt: TGTGCCATCAGTGAGGATCGTGGGATGACCAGTGAGCAGTTCTTC
j_gene: TRBJ1-2; v_gene: TRBV4-3; d_gene: TRBD1; abundance: .; CDR3aa: CASSPSTGDYGYTF; CDR3nt: TGCGCCAGCAGCCCTTCGACAGGGGACTATGGCTACACCTTC
j_gene: TRBJ2-2; v_gene: TRBV6-5; d_gene: .; abundance: .; CDR3aa: CASSYDGGSGELFF; CDR3nt: TGTGCCAGCAGTTATGACGGGGGCTCCGGGGAGCTGTTTTTT
j_gene: TRBJ1-6; v_gene: TRBV5-6; d_gene: .; abundance: .; CDR3aa: CASSLSGSSGNSPLHF; CDR3nt: TGTGCCAGCAGCTTGTCAGGGTCCTCTGGGAATTCACCCCTCCACTTT
j_gene: TRBJ2-6; v_gene: TRBV6-5; d_gene: .; abundance: once; CDR3aa: CASRNTGANVLTF; CDR3nt: TGTGCCAGCAGAAACACTGGGGCCAACGTCCTGACTTTC
j_gene: TRBJ1-6; v_gene: TRBV25-1; d_gene: .; abundance: .; CDR3aa: CASSEWRSPLHF; CDR3nt: TGTGCCAGCAGTGAATGGCGTTCACCCCTCCACTTT
j_gene: TRBJ2-5; v_gene: TRBV5-1; d_gene: .; abundance: .; CDR3aa: CASSRWVASPQETQYF; CDR3nt: TGCGCCAGCAGCCGGTGGGTAGCCAGTCCCCAAGAGACCCAGTACTTC
j_gene: TRBJ1-4; v_gene: TRBV6-5; d_gene: TRBD1; abundance: .; CDR3aa: CASSETGSNEKLFF; CDR3nt: TGTGCCAGCAGTGAGACAGGGAGTAATGAAAAACTGTTTTTT
j_gene: TRBJ2-7; v_gene: TRBV6-5; d_gene: TRBD1; abundance: .; CDR3aa: CASSSPDRGYEQYF; CDR3nt: TGTGCCAGCAGTTCCCCGGACAGGGGTTACGAGCAGTACTTC
j_gene: TRBJ1-1; v_gene: TRBV6-5; d_gene: .; abundance: once; CDR3aa: CASTLSEAFNTEAFF; CDR3nt: TGTGCCAGCACTCTCTCGGAGGCATTTAACACTGAAGCTTTCTTT